This T cell receptor (beta chain) stems from a study of OX40 agonist ivuxolimab in advanced cancers. Points on this clone: Antigen: not known.

Data came from immunoSEQ multiplex PCR; TCRdb stores just in-frame clones and leaves some out. The repertoire consists of about 75,000 clones, with under 95% occurring once and the leading ten covering 0.37%. Study-wide points: Clonal expansion from baseline to week 6 occurred in both CD4+ and CD8+ T cells. Expanded peripheral T-cell antigen specificity went undetermined.

The material was CD4+ or CD8+ T cells sorted from blood, obtained in a trial of the OX40 agonist ivuxolimab. The source is an adult with an advanced solid tumor such as melanoma, head and neck, liver or kidney cancer.

DNA for the CDR3: TGTGCCAGCAGGAAAGGGCGGGGGTCTAACAATGAGCAGTTCTTC. Its translation: CASRKGRGSNNEQFF. The chain uses TRBV7-2 and TRBJ2-1; TRBD2 matches at 7 bases. V was pared by 6 bases and J by 5 bases, with 10 bases of the junction left unmatched. The CDR3 runs 15 residues. Germline V gives CDR1 SGHTA, CDR2 FQGNSA.